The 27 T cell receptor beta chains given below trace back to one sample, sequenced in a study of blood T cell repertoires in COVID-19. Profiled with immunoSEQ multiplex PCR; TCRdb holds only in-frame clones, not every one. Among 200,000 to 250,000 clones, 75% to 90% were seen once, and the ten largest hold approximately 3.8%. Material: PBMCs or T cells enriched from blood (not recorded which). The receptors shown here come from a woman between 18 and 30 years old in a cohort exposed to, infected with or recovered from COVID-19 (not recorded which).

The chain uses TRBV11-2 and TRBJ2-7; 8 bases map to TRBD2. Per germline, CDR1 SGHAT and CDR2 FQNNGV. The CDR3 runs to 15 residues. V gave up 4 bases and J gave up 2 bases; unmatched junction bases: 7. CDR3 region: CASSSGLVTPYEQYF. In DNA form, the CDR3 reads TGTGCCAGCAGCTCGGGACTAGTTACTCCCTACGAGCAGTACTTC.

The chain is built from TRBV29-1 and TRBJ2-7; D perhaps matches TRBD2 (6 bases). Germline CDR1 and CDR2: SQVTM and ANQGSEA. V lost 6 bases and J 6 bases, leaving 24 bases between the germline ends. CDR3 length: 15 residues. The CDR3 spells CSVSRGDSLEGEQYF. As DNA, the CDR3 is TGCAGCGTCTCACGAGGGGACTCTCTAGAAGGCGAGCAGTACTTC.

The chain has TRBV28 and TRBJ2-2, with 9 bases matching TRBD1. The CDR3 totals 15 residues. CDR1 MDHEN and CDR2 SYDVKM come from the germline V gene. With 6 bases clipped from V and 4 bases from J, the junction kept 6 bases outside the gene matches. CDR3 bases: TGTGCCAGCAGGGCCGGACAGGGGAGCACCGGGGAGCTGTTTTTT. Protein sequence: CASRAGQGSTGELFF.

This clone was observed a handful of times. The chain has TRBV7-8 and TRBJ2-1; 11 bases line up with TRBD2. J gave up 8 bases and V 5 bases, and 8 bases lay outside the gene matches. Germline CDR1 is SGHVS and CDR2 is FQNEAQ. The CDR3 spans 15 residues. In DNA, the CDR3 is TGTGCCAGCAGCCCCACTAGCGGGGGTTTGGATGAGCAGTTCTTC. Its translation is CASSPTSGGLDEQFF.

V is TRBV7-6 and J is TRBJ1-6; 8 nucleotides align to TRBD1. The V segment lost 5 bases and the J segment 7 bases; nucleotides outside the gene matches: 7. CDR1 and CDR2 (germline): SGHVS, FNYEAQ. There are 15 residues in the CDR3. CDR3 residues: CASSEGQGLNSPLHF. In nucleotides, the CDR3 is TGTGCCAGCAGCGAAGGACAGGGTTTGAATTCACCCCTCCACTTT.

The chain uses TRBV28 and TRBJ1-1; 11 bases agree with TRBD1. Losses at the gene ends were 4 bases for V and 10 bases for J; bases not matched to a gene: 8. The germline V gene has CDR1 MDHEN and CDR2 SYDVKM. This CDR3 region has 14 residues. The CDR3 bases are TGTGCCAGCAGTTCGGGACAGGGGGAAACTAGAGCTTTCTTT. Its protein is CASSSGQGETRAFF.

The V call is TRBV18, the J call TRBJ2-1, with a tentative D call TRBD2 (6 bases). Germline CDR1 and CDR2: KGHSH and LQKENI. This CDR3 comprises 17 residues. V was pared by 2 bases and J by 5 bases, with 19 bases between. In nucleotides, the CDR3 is TGTGCCAGCTCACCAAGTATAGAGCAGTGGACTAACAATGAGCAGTTCTTC. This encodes CASSPSIEQWTNNEQFF.

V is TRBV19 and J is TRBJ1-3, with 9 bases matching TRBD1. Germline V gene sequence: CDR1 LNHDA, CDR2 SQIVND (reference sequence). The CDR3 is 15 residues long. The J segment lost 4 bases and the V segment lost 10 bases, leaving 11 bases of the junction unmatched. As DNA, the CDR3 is TGTGCCACCTCCCCCACAGGGGGCGCGGGAAACACCATATATTTT. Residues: CATSPTGGAGNTIYF.

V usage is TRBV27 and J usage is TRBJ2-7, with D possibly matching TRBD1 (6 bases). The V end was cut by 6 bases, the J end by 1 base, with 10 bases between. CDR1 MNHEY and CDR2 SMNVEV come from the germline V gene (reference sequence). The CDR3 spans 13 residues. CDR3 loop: CASSQDSSYEQYF. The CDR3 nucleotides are TGTGCCAGCAGCCAGGACAGTTCCTACGAGCAGTACTTC.

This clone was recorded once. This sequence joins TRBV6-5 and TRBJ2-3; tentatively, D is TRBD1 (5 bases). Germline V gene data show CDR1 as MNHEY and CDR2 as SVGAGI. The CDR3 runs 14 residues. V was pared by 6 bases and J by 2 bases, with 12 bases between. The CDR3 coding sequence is TGTGCCAGCAGCCTCAGGGCCCCCACAGATACGCAGTATTTT. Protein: CASSLRAPTDTQYF.

The CDR3 DNA reads TGTGCCAGCAGTCGAGGTGGGACCGGGGAGCTGTTTTTT. Protein product: CASSRGGTGELFF. The V gene is TRBV6-2 or TRBV6-3, the J gene TRBJ2-2; D call uncertain. The ends were cut back, 5 bases at V and 5 bases at J, with 9 bases in the middle. Germline V gives CDR1 MNHEY, CDR2 SVGEGT. The CDR3 runs to 13 residues.

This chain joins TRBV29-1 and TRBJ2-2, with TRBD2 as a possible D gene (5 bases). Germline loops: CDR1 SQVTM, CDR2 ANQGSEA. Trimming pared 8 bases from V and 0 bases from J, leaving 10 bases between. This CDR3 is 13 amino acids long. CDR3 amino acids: CSSRAANTGELFF. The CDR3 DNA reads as TGCAGCTCGCGGGCGGCGAACACCGGGGAGCTGTTTTTT.

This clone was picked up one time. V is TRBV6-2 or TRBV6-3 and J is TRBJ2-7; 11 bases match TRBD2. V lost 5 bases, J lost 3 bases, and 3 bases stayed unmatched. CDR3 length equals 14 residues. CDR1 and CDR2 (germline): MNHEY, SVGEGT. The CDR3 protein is CASSPGTSGYEQYF. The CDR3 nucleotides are TGTGCCAGCAGTCCCGGGACTAGCGGCTACGAGCAGTACTTC.

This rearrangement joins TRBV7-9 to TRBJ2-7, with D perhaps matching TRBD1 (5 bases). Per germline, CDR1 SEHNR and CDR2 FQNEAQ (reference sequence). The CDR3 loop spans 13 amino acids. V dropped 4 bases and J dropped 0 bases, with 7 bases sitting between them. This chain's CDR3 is CASSSQGSYEQYF. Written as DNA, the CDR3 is TGTGCCAGCAGCTCCCAGGGCTCCTACGAGCAGTACTTC.

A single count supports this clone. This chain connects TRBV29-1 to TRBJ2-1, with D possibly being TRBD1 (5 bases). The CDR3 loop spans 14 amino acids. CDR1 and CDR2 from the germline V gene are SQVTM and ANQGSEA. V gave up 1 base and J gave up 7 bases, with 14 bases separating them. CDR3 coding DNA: TGCAGCGTTGAAGGGCGGACACGTAGGAATGAGCAGTTCTTC. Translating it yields CSVEGRTRRNEQFF.

The chain's CDR3 is CASSYEEGTEAFF. CDR3 in DNA: TGTGCCAGCAGCTACGAGGAGGGGACTGAAGCTTTCTTT. This chain joins TRBV11-3 and TRBJ1-1; D might be TRBD1 (5 bases). Trimming took off 4 bases at V and 5 bases at J, with 11 bases between the two ends. This CDR3 is 13 amino acids long. In germline, CDR1 is SGHNT, CDR2 YENEEA.

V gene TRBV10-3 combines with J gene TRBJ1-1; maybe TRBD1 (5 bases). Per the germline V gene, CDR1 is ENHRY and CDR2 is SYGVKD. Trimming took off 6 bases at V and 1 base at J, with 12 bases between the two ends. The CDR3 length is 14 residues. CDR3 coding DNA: TGTGCCATCAGATCGGGACTTACGAACACTGAAGCTTTCTTT. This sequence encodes CAIRSGLTNTEAFF.

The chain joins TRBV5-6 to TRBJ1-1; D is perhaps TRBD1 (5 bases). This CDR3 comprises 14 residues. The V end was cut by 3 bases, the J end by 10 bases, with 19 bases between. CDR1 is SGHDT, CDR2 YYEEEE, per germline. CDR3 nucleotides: TGTGCCAGCAGCTCCTTGTCTGCAGGGAATGTAGCTTTCTTT. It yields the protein CASSSLSAGNVAFF.

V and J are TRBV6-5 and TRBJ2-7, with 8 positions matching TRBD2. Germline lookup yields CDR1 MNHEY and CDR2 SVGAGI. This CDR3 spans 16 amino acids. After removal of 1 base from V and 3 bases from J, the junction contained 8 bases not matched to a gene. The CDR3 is CASSYYVPREGYEQYF. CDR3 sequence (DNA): TGTGCCAGCAGTTACTACGTACCCCGGGAGGGCTACGAGCAGTACTTC.

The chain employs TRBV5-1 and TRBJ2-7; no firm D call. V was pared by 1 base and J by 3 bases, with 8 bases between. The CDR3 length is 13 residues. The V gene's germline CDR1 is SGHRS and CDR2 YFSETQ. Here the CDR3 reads CASSLSTGYEQYV. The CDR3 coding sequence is TGCGCCAGCAGCTTGTCAACCGGCTACGAGCAGTACGTC.

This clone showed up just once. The CDR3 protein is CASSVETGGNSNQPQHF. For the CDR3, the DNA is TGTGCCAGCAGTGTGGAAACAGGGGGCAATAGCAATCAGCCCCAGCATTTT. The chain joins TRBV2 to TRBJ1-5; 9 positions match TRBD1. The germline gives CDR1 SNHLY, CDR2 FYNNEI. Losses at the gene ends were 4 bases for V and 0 bases for J; bases not matched to a gene: 7. CDR3 size: 17 residues.

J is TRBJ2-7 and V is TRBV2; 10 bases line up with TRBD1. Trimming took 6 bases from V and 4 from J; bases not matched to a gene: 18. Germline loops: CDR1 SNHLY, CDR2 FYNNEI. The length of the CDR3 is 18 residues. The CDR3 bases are TGTGCCAGCAGGCCGTCGGACAGGGGGGCGGGAGGCGGATACGAGCAGTACTTC. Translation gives CASRPSDRGAGGGYEQYF.

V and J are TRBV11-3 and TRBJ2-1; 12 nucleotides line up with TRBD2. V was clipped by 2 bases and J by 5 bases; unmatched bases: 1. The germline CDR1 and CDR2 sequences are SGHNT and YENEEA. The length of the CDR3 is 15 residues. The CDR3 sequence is CASSLLAGGNNEQFF. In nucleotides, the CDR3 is TGTGCCAGCAGCTTACTAGCGGGAGGGAACAATGAGCAGTTCTTC.

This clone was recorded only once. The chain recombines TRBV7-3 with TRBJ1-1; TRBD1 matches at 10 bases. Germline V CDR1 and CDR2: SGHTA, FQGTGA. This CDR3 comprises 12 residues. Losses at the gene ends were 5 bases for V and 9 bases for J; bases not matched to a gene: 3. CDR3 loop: CASSGDRGQAFF. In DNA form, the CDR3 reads TGTGCCAGCAGCGGAGACAGGGGGCAAGCTTTCTTT.

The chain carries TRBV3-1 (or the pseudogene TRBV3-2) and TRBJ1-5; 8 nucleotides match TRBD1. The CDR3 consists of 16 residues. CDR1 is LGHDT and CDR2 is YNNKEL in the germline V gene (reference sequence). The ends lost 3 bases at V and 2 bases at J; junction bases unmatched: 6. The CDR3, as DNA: TGTGCCAGCAGCCACACCAGGGACAGGCGCAATCAGCCCCAGCATTTT. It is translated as CASSHTRDRRNQPQHF.

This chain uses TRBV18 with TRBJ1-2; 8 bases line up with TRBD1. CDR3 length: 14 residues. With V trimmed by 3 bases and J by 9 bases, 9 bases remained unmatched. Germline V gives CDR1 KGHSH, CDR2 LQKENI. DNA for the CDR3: TGTGCCAGCTCACCCGTTGAGGGACAGGAGAGCTACACCTTC. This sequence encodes CASSPVEGQESYTF. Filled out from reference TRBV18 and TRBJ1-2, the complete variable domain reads NAGVMQNPRHLVRRRGQEARLRCSPMKGHSHVYWYRQLPEEGLKFMVYLQKENIIDESGMPKERFSAEFPKEGPSILRIQQVVRGDSAAYFCASSPVEGQESYTFGSGTRLTVV.

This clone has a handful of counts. This chain's CDR3 is CASSLDDGQRINTEAFF. As DNA, the CDR3 is TGTGCCAGCAGCTTAGATGATGGACAGCGGATTAACACTGAAGCTTTCTTT. The V and J genes are TRBV11-2 and TRBJ1-1; the D gene is possibly TRBD1 (6 bases). Germline loops: CDR1 SGHAT, CDR2 FQNNGV. V was clipped by 0 bases and J by 2 bases, with 16 bases between them. There are 17 residues in the CDR3.